This TCR beta chain was captured in a study of human T cells and chemical hapten exposure. TCRdb re-derived calls from the RACE reads in MiXCR, one entry per CDR3 protein. The table has roughly 360,000 distinct CDR3 sequences, approximately 4.4% seen once. The CDR3 is 14 residues long. The V gene's germline CDR1 is DFQATT and CDR2 SNEGSKA (reference sequence). Losses at the gene ends were 3 bases for V and 6 bases for J; bases not matched to a gene: 7. Time point noted: patch test 1, 2 weeks after DPC sensitization. The treatment here: therapeutic diphenylcyclopropenone sensitization with weekly scalp DPC. This clonotype came up a few times.

The material sequenced was whole blood, taken in connection with sensitization to the hapten diphenylcyclopropenone (DPC). The TCR comes from a woman in her fifties or sixties with alopecia areata. Some clones in this sample may be carry-over from other donors' samples. The V call is TRBV20-1, the J call TRBJ2-1; TRBD1 matches 8 bases. The CDR3, as DNA: TGCAGTGCTAGGCGACAGGGGTTGCCCAATGAGCAGTTCTTC. Its translation: CSARRQGLPNEQFF.